One sample yielded the 19 T cell receptor beta chains listed below, sequenced in a study of Ad26.COV2.S vaccination and SARS-CoV-2 variants. Method: immunoSEQ multiplex PCR; TCRdb's copy keeps in-frame clones and lacks some. The data show around 300,000 clones, around 90% seen once. As for treatment: 15 to 20 received Ad26.COV2.S at low or high dose, single or two shots; a few received placebo; per-sample allocation not given. Day 63 after the first injection of vaccine or placebo was the sampling time. This specimen consisted of peripheral blood, obtained in a trial of Ad26.COV2.S vaccine versus placebo. These receptors originate from a person aged 18 to 65 who received the Ad26.COV2.S COVID-19 vaccine or a placebo.

This chain joins TRBV19 and TRBJ2-7, with TRBD1 as a possible D gene (6 bases). V lost 5 bases, J lost 2 bases, and 16 bases lay in between. CDR1 and CDR2 from the germline V gene are LNHDA and SQIVND (reference sequence). This CDR3 has 15 amino acids. CDR3 nucleotide sequence: TGTGCCAGTAGTTCAAGGCAGGGGACGGCCTACGAGCAGTACTTC. Translated, it gives CASSSRQGTAYEQYF.

The chain employs TRBV3-1 (or the pseudogene TRBV3-2) and TRBJ2-7; possibly TRBD2 for D (6 bases). The CDR3 contains 17 residues. Trimming took off 0 bases at V and 3 bases at J, with 18 bases between the two ends. The germline V gene encodes CDR1 LGHDT and CDR2 YNNKEL (reference sequence). Here the CDR3 DNA reads TGTGCCAGCAGCCAAGACGGAGGGTGGGGCGGTCGCTACGAGCAGTACTTC. Residues: CASSQDGGWGGRYEQYF.

This clone was counted a single time. The chain couples TRBV6-1 to TRBJ1-4; D is unresolved. Germline lookup yields CDR1 MNHNS and CDR2 SASEGT. V lost 6 bases to trimming and J lost 5 bases, with 19 bases between them. The CDR3 spans 16 residues. DNA for the CDR3: TGTGCCAGCAGCGAACCCCCGGGTGTTCCAAATGAAAAACTGTTTTTT. Encoded protein: CASSEPPGVPNEKLFF.

The CDR3 DNA follows: TGTGCCAGCTCACACAGGGGGAACTATGGCTACACCTTC. This codes for CASSHRGNYGYTF. This chain uses TRBV28 with TRBJ1-2; the match to TRBD1 covers 8 bases. CDR3 length equals 13 residues. The germline CDR1 and CDR2 sequences are MDHEN and SYDVKM. V shed 8 bases, J shed 2 bases, and the junction held 4 bases outside the gene matches.

This clone was counted a few times. V gene TRBV4-3 combines with J gene TRBJ1-1; no definite D call. Looked up from germline, CDR1 is LGHNA and CDR2 is YSLEER. This CDR3 is built from 17 residues. Trimming left V 1 base short and J 10 bases short, with 25 bases between. The CDR3 DNA reads as TGCGCCAGCAGCCAAGCTGTCGCCGGCGGATTCTTGAGTGGAGCTTTCTTT. Encoded protein: CASSQAVAGGFLSGAFF.

The chain recombines TRBV3-1 (or the pseudogene TRBV3-2) with TRBJ1-4; TRBD1 is a possible D gene (6 bases). The germline gives CDR1 LGHDT, CDR2 YNNKEL (reference sequence). V lost 3 bases to trimming and J lost 7 bases, with 18 bases between them. The CDR3 extends over 16 amino acids. The CDR3 here is CASSQGARSQIEKLFF. DNA for the CDR3: TGTGCCAGCAGCCAGGGGGCGCGGAGTCAAATTGAAAAACTGTTTTTT.

This clone occurred once. The chain combines TRBV11-2 with TRBJ1-2; no clear D gene. V was shortened by 3 bases and J by 7 bases, with 12 bases between the two germline ends. Germline-derived CDR1 and CDR2 are SGHAT and FQNNGV. The length of the CDR3 is 13 residues. CDR3 nucleotide sequence: TGTGCCAGCAGCTTTAGTGGGCAGTCTGGCTACACCTTC. It encodes CASSFSGQSGYTF. The variable domain in full, completed from reference TRBV11-2 and TRBJ1-2, reads EAGVAQSPRYKIIEKRQSVAFWCNPISGHATLYWYQQILGQGPKLLIQFQNNGVVDDSQLPKDRFSAERLKGVDSTLKIQPAKLEDSAVYLCASSFSGQSGYTFGSGTRLTVV.

CDR3 residues: CASSATGTGRYNEQFF. CDR3 sequence (DNA): TGCGCCAGCAGCGCCACCGGGACAGGGCGCTACAATGAGCAGTTCTTC. J is TRBJ2-1 and V is TRBV5-1, with TRBD1 matching over 9 bases. Germline V gene lookup returns CDR1 SGHRS and CDR2 YFSETQ. The CDR3 covers 16 residues. With V trimmed by 4 bases and J by 3 bases, 8 bases remained unmatched.

The chain recombines TRBV27 with TRBJ2-7; D not certain. Germline CDR1 and CDR2: MNHEY and SMNVEV (reference sequence). V shed 6 bases and J shed 1 base, with 10 bases lying between them. This CDR3 has 13 residues. CDR3 nucleotides: TGTGCCAGCAGATTCCGCGGTTCCTACGAGCAGTACTTC. Its translation: CASRFRGSYEQYF.

The V call is TRBV7-8, the J call TRBJ1-2, with 8 bases lining up with TRBD1. Germline trimming cut 6 bases from V and 5 bases from J; bases unmatched to any gene: 8. Germline CDR1 and CDR2: SGHVS and FQNEAQ. The CDR3 spans 14 residues. CDR3 sequence reads: CASRRAGGQYGYTF. The CDR3, as DNA: TGTGCCAGCAGAAGGGCAGGGGGCCAGTATGGCTACACCTTC. The variable domain in full, with the rest retrieved from reference TRBV7-8 and TRBJ1-2, is GAGVSQSPRYKVAKRGQDVALRCDPISGHVSLFWYQQALGQGPEFLTYFQNEAQLDKSGLPSDRFFAERPEGSVSTLKIQRTQQEDSAVYLCASRRAGGQYGYTFGSGTRLTVV.

The chain joins TRBV27 to TRBJ2-1, with TRBD1 identical over 10 bases. CDR1 MNHEY and CDR2 SMNVEV come from the germline V gene (reference sequence). Trimming cost V 3 bases and J 3 bases; bases outside gene matches: 17. The CDR3 has 20 amino acids. The CDR3 is CASSFLEGRGGTGDYNEQFF. As DNA, the CDR3 is TGTGCCAGCAGTTTCCTTGAGGGCCGGGGCGGGACAGGGGACTACAATGAGCAGTTCTTC.

The CDR3 region is CAWTRSGFAPSQFF. In DNA, the CDR3 is TGTGCCTGGACCCGATCCGGATTCGCCCCCTCGCAGTTCTTC. V is TRBV30 and J is TRBJ2-1; D not certain. V lost 4 bases and J 12 bases, leaving 22 bases between the germline ends. This CDR3 comprises 14 residues. Germline V gene sequence: CDR1 GTSNPN, CDR2 SVGIG (reference sequence). Variable domain in full (rest from reference TRBV30 and TRBJ2-1): SQTIHQWPATLVQPVGSPLSLECTVEGTSNPNLYWYRQAAGRGLQLLFYSVGIGQISSEVPQNLSASRPQDRQFILSSKKLLLSDSGFYLCAWTRSGFAPSQFFGPGTRLTVL.

The gene calls are TRBV7-9 and TRBJ1-4; D gene ambiguous. Trimming removed 5 bases at V and 6 bases at J, with 13 bases between. CDR3 length equals 14 residues. Germline assignment: CDR1 SEHNR and CDR2 FQNEAQ (reference sequence). This chain's CDR3 is CASSEHLGYEKLFF. The CDR3 nucleotides read TGTGCCAGCAGCGAGCATCTGGGGTATGAAAAACTGTTTTTT. Together with reference TRBV7-9 and TRBJ1-4, the CDR3 gives the full variable domain: DTGVSQNPRHKITKRGQNVTFRCDPISEHNRLYWYRQTLGQGPEFLTYFQNEAQLEKSRLLSDRFSAERPKGSFSTLEIQRTEQGDSAMYLCASSEHLGYEKLFFGSGTQLSVL.

This clone was seen a single time. The chain links TRBV7-2 to TRBJ2-7, with TRBD1 identical over 9 bases. V dropped 5 bases and J dropped 4; count of bases not matched to a gene: 9. CDR1 and CDR2 from the germline V gene are SGHTA and FQGNSA. This CDR3 is 15 amino acids long. The CDR3: CASSTDRGRYYEQYF. The DNA for the CDR3 is TGTGCCAGCAGCACTGACAGGGGGAGGTATTACGAGCAGTACTTC. The whole variable domain, remainder taken from reference TRBV7-2 and TRBJ2-7, is GAGVSQSPSNKVTEKGKDVELRCDPISGHTALYWYRQSLGQGLEFLIYFQGNSAPDKSGLPSDRFSAERTGGSVSTLTIQRTQQEDSAVYLCASSTDRGRYYEQYFGPGTRLTVT.

J is TRBJ1-5 and V is TRBV28; no clear D gene. CDR1 and CDR2 from the germline V gene are MDHEN and SYDVKM. The CDR3 extends over 14 amino acids. V was cut by 4 bases and J by 1 base, with 8 bases left in between. This chain's CDR3 is CASSSAGSNQPQHF. The CDR3 DNA reads as TGTGCCAGCAGTTCGGCGGGGAGCAATCAGCCCCAGCATTTT.

This clone was seen more than once but under ten times. The chain carries TRBV30 and TRBJ2-3; D uncertain. Trimming cost V 1 base and J 3 bases, with 8 bases left between them. Per the germline V gene, CDR1 is GTSNPN and CDR2 is SVGIG (reference sequence). The CDR3 totals 13 residues. As DNA, the CDR3 is TGTGCCTGGAGTGGGCACTGGACAGATACGCAGTATTTT. It codes for CAWSGHWTDTQYF.

The V call is TRBV9, the J call TRBJ2-3, with 12 nucleotides matching TRBD2. Germline CDR1 reads SGDLS; CDR2 reads YYNGEE. The CDR3 is made up of 17 amino acids. With 4 bases clipped from V and 1 base from J, the junction kept 7 bases outside the gene matches. CDR3 residues: CASSPQTSGSRTDTQYF. CDR3 DNA: TGTGCCAGCAGCCCCCAGACTAGCGGGAGTCGCACAGATACGCAGTATTTT.

Here the CDR3 DNA reads TGTGCCAGCAGCTTAGGCCACCTAGGGGGGGCCTACGAGCAGTACTTC. Translated: CASSLGHLGGAYEQYF. V gene TRBV13 combines with J gene TRBJ2-7; TRBD2 might be the D (7 bases). This CDR3 comprises 16 residues. Trimming stripped 0 bases from V and 2 bases from J, with 14 bases between. Germline V lookup: CDR1 PRHDT, CDR2 FYEKMQ (reference sequence).

The gene calls are TRBV29-1 and TRBJ1-5, with TRBD1 matching over 9 bases. J lost 6 bases, V lost 6 bases, and 9 bases had no gene match. Looked up from germline, CDR1 is SQVTM and CDR2 is ANQGSEA. This CDR3 comprises 14 residues. CDR3 in DNA: TGCAGCGTCGGGACAGGGAGGGAGGGTCAGCCCCAGCATTTT. It codes for CSVGTGREGQPQHF.